This T cell receptor beta chain was identified during a study of breast tumors, draining lymph nodes, adjacent tissues. This clonotype was seen repeatedly, ten times or more. What it recognizes is unknown. Study-wide findings and caveats: Tumor repertoires ranked between lymph nodes and nontumor tissue in diversity, with V and J gene preferences. Compared with basal-like, luminal-like tumors shared significantly more repertoire with nontumor tissue.

Germline V gene lookup returns CDR1 LNHNV and CDR2 YYDKDF (reference sequence). V lost 6 bases and J lost 7; bases outside the gene matches: 7. This CDR3 comprises 14 residues. TCRdb fed the multiplex PCR reads into MiXCR, producing one record per CDR3 protein. The profile shows fewer than 250,000 distinct CDR3 sequences, approximately 31% of them singletons. Breast cancer patients provided tissue from their axillary draining lymph nodes. Sequencing used axillary lymph node tissue. The source is a female donor with breast cancer. Some clones in this sample may be carry-over from other donors' samples. The chain recombines TRBV15 with TRBJ2-1; 9 bases are a match to TRBD1. CDR3 bases: TGTGCCACCAGTAAAACAGGGGGCGGGAATGAGCAGTTCTTC. Protein sequence: CATSKTGGGNEQFF.